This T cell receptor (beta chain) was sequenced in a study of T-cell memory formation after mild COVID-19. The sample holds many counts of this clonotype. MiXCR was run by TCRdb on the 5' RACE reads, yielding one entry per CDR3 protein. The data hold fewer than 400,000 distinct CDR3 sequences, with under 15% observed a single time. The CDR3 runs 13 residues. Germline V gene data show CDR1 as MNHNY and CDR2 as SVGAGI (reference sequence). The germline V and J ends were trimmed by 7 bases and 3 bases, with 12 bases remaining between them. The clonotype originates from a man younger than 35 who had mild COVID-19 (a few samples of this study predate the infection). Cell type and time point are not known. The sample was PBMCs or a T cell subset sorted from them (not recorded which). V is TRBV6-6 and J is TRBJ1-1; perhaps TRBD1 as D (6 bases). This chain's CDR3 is CASTRQAYTEAFF. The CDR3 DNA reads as TGTGCCAGCACAAGACAGGCCTACACTGAAGCTTTCTTT.